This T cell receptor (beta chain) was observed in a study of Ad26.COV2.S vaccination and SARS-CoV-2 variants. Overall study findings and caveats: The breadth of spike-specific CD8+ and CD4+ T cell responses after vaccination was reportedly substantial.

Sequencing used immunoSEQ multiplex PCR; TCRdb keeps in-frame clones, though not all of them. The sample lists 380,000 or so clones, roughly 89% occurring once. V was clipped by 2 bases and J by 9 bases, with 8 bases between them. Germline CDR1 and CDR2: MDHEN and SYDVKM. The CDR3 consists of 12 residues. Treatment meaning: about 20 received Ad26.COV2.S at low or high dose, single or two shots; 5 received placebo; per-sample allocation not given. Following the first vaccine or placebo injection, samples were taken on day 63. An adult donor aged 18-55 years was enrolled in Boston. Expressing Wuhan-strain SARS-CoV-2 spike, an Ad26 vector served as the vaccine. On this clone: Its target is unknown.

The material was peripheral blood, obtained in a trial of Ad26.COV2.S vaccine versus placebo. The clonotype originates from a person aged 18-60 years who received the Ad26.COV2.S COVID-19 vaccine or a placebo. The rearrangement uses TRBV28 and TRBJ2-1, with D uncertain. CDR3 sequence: CASSLRLGEQFF. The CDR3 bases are TGTGCCAGCAGTTTAAGGTTGGGTGAGCAGTTCTTC.